This T cell receptor beta chain was captured in a study of blood T cell repertoires in COVID-19. Some clones are missing from TCRdb's copy, which holds only in-frame ones; the method was immunoSEQ multiplex PCR. This table has roughly 370,000 clones, more than 75% appearing once. Cohorts were determined from participant-reported clinical history. Germline loops: CDR1 MNHEY, CDR2 SMNVEV (reference sequence). V dropped 3 bases and J dropped 3; count of bases not matched to a gene: 10. The CDR3 covers 16 residues. Input material: PBMCs or T cells enriched from blood (not recorded which). The sequence came from a woman aged 50 to 65 who had recovered from COVID-19. The chain employs TRBV27 and TRBJ1-1; TRBD1 matches at 7 bases. CDR3 residues: CASSLYLAGGYTEAFF. The CDR3, as DNA: TGTGCCAGCAGTTTGTATTTGGCAGGGGGGTACACTGAAGCTTTCTTT.